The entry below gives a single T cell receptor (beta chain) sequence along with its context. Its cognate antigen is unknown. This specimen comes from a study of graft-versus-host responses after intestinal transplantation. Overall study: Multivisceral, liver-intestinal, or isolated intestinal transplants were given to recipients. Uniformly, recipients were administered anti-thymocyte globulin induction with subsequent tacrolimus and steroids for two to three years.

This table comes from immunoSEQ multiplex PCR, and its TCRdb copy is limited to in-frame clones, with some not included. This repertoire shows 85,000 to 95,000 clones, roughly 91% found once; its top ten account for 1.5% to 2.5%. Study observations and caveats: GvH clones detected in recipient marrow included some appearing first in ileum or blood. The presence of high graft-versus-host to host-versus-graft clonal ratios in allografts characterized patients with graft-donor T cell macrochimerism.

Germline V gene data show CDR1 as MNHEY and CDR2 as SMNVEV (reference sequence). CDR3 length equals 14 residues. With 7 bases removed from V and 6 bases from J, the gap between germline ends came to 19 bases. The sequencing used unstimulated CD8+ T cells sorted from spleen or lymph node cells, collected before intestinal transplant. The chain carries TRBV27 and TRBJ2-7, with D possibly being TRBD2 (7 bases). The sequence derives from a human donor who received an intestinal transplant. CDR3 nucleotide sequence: TGTGCCAGCATACAGAAGGGGGGAGGGAGCGAGCAGTACTTC. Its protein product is CASIQKGGGSEQYF.